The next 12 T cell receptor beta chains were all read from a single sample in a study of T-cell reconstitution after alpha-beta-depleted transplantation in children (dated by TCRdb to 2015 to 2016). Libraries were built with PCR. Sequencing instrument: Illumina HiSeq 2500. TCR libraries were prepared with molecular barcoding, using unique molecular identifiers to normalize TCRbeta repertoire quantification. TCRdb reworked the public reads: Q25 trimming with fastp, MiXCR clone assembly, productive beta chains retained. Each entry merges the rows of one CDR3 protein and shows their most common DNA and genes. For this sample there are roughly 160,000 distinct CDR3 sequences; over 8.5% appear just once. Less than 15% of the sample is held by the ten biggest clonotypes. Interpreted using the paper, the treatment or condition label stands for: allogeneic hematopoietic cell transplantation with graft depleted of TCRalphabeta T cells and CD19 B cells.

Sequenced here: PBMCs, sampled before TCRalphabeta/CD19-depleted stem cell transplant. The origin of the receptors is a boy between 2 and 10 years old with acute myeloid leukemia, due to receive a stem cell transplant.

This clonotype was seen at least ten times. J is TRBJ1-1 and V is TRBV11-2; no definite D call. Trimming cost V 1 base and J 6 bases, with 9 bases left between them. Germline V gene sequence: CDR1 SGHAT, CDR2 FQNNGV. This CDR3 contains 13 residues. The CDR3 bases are TGTGCCAGCAGCTTAGCCGGGTCCCCTGAAGCTTTCTTT. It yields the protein CASSLAGSPEAFF.

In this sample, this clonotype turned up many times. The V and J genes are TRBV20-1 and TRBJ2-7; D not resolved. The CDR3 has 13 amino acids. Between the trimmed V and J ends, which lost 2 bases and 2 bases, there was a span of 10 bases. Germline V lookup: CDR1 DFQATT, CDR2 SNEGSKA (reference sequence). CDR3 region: CSARMAGAYEQYF. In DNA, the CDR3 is TGCAGTGCTAGAATGGCTGGAGCCTACGAGCAGTACTTC.

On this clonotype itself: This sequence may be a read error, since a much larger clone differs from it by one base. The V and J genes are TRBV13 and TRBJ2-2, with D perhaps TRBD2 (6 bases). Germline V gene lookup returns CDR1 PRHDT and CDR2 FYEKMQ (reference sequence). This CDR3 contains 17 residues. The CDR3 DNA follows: TGTGCCGGCAGCTTAGTCGGCCTCAACGGGGGAACCGGGGAGCTGTTTTTT. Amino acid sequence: CAGSLVGLNGGTGELFF.

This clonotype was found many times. The CDR3 DNA follows: TGTGCCAGCAGCCAGAGTCAGTATGAGCAGTTCTTC. The encoded protein is CASSQSQYEQFF. This chain uses TRBV14 with TRBJ2-1; D not resolved. Germline V CDR1 and CDR2: SGHDN, FVKESK. The CDR3 has 12 amino acids. V dropped 3 bases and J dropped 8 bases, with 8 bases sitting between them.

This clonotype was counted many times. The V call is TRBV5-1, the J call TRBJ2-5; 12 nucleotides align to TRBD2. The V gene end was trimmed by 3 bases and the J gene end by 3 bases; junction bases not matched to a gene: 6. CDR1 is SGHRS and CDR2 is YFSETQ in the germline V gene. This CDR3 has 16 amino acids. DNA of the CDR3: TGCGCCAGCAGCTCGACTAGCGGGGGATATAAAGAGACCCAGTACTTC. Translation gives CASSSTSGGYKETQYF.

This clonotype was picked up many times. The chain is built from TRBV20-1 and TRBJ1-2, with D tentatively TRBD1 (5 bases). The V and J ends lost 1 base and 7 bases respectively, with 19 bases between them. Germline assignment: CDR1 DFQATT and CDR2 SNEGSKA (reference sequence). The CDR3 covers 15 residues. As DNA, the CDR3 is TGCAGTGCTAGAGGGGGTGCAGGGATAGTTGGTGGCTACACCTTC. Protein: CSARGGAGIVGGYTF.

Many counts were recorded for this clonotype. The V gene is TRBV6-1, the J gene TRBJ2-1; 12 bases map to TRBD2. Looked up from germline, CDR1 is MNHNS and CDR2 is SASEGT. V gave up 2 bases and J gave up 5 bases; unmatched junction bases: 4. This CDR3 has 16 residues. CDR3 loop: CASSELAGGRNNEQFF. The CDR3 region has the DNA TGTGCCAGCAGTGAACTAGCGGGGGGGAGAAACAATGAGCAGTTCTTC.

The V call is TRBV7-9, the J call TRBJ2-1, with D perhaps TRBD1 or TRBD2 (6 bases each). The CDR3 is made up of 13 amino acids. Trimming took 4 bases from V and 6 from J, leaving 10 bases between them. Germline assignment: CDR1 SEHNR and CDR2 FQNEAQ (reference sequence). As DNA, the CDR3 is TGTGCCAGCAGCTCGGGGGCGGCCAATGAGCAGTTCTTC. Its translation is CASSSGAANEQFF. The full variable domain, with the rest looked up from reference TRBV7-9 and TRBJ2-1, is DTGVSQNPRHKITKRGQNVTFRCDPISEHNRLYWYRQTLGQGPEFLTYFQNEAQLEKSRLLSDRFSAERPKGSFSTLEIQRTEQGDSAMYLCASSSGAANEQFFGPGTRLTVL.

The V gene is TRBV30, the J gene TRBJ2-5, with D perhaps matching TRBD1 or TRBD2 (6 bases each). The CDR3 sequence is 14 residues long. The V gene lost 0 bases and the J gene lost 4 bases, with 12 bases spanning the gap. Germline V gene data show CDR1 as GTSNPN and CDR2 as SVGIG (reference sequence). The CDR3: CAWSVTRGGETQYF. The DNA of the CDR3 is TGTGCCTGGAGTGTGACCAGGGGAGGAGAGACCCAGTACTTC.

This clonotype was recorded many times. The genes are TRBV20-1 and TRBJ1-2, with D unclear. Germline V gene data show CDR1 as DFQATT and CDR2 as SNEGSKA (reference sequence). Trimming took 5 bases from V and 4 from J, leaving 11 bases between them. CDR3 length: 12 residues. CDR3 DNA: TGCAGTGCTTCGAGGAGGCCCTATGGCTACACCTTC. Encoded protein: CSASRRPYGYTF.

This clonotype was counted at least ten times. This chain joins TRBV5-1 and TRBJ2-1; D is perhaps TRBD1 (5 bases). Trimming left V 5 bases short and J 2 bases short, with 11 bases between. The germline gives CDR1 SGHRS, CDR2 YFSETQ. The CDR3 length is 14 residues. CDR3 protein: CASRQVTPYNEQFF. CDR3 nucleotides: TGCGCCAGCAGACAGGTCACTCCCTACAATGAGCAGTTCTTC.

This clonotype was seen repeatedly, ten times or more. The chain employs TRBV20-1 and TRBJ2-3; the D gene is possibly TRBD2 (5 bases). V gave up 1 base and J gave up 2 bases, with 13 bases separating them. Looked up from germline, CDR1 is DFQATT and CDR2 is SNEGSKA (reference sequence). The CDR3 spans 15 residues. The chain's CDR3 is CSARGQSGNTDTQYF. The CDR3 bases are TGCAGTGCTAGAGGCCAGAGCGGAAACACAGATACGCAGTATTTT.